This T cell receptor (beta chain) was captured in a study of T cell responses to AZD1222 COVID-19 vaccine. Whole-study results and caveats: Unmutated variant regions are reportedly the target of nearly half of TCRs that are spike-specific. Receipt of two AZD1222 doses was followed by a rise in Spike-specific TCR breadth and depth. The donor group comprised mostly white British people and more females; the analysis possibly underestimated clonal diversity.

TCRdb keeps only in-frame clones here, not all; method: immunoSEQ multiplex PCR. The profile shows around 140,000 clones, 92% of them singletons. As to this clone: Its target is not known.

Germline loops: CDR1 LNHDA, CDR2 SQIVND (reference sequence). The CDR3 totals 16 residues. Trimming removed 4 bases from V and 3 bases from J, with 18 bases in between. The sequenced sample was peripheral blood, obtained on day 0 of AZD1222 vaccination. The chain is built from TRBV19 and TRBJ2-5; D is perhaps TRBD2 (6 bases). The source is an adult in good health. The CDR3 loop reads CASSNSRGRGKETQYF. The CDR3 coding sequence is TGTGCCAGTAGTAATTCCCGGGGACGGGGGAAAGAGACCCAGTACTTC.